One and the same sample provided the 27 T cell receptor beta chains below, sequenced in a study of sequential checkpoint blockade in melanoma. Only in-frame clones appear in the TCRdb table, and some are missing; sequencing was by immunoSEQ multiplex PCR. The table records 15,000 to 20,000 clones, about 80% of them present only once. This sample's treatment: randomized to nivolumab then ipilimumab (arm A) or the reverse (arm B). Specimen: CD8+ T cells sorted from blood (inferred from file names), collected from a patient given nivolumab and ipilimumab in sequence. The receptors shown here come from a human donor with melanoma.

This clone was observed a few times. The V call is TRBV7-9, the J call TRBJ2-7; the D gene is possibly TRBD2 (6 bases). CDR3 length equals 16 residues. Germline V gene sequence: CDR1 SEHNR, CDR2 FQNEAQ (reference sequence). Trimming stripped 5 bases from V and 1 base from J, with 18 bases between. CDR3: CASSPPSGVGSYEQYF. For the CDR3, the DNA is TGTGCCAGCAGCCCCCCCTCGGGAGTGGGATCCTACGAGCAGTACTTC.

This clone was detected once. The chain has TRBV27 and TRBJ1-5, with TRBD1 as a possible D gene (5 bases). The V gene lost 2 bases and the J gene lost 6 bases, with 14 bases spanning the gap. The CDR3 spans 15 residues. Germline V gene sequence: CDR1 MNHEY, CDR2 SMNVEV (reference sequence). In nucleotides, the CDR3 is TGTGCCAGCAGTTTAACCGGGGCGGAGGGTCAGCCCCAGCATTTT. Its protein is CASSLTGAEGQPQHF.

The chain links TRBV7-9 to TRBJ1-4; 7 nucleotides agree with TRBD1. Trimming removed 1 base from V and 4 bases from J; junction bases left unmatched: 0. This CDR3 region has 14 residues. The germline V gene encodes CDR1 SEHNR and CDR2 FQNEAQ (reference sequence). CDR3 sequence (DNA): TGTGCCAGCAGCTTAGGGGACAGTAATGAAAAACTGTTTTTT. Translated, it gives CASSLGDSNEKLFF.

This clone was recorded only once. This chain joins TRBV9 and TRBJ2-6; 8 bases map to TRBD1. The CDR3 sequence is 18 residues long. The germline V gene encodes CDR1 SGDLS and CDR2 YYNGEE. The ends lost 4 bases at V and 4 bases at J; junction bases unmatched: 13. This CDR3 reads CASSTRGTGFLGANVLTF. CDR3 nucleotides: TGTGCCAGCAGCACCCGCGGGACAGGTTTTCTGGGGGCCAACGTCCTGACTTTC.

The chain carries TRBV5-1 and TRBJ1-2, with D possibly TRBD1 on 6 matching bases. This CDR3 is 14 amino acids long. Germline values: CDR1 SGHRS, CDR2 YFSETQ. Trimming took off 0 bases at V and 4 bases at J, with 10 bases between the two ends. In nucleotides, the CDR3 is TGCGCCAGCAGCTTGGTGTTGGACAGCTATGGCTACACCTTC. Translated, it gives CASSLVLDSYGYTF.

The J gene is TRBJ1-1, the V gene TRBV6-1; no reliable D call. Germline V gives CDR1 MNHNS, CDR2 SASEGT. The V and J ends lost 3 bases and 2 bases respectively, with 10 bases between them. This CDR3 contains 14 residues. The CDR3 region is CASSEVTVNTEAFF. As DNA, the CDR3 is TGTGCCAGCAGTGAGGTCACAGTTAACACTGAAGCTTTCTTT.

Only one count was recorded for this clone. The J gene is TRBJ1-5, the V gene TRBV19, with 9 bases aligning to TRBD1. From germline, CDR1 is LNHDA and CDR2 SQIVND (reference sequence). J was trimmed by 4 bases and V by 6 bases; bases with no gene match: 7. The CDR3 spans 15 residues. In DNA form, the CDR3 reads TGTGCCAGTAGACCAACCGGGACAGGGAATCAGCCCCAGCATTTT. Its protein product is CASRPTGTGNQPQHF.

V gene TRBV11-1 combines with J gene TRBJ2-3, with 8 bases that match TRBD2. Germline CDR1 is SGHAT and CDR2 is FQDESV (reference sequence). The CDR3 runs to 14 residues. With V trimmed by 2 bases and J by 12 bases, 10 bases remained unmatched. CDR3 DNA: TGTGCCAGCAGCTTACCCGGTGGACTAGCAGGCCAGTATTTT. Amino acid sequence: CASSLPGGLAGQYF.

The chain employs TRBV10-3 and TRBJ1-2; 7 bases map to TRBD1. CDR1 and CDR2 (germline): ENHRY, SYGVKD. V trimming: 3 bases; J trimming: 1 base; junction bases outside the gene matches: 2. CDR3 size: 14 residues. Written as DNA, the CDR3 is TGTGCCATCAGTGACACAGGGGTTAACTATGGCTACACCTTC. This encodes CAISDTGVNYGYTF.

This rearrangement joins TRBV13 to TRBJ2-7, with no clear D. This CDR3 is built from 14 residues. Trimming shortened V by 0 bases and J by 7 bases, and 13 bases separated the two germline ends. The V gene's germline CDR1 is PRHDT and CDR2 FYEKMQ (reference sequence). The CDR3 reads CASSLGLTAWEQYF. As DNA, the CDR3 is TGTGCCAGCAGCTTAGGCTTGACTGCCTGGGAGCAGTACTTC. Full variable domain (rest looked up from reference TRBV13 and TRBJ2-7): AAGVIQSPRHLIKEKRETATLKCYPIPRHDTVYWYQQGPGQDPQFLISFYEKMQSDKGSIPDRFSAQQFSDYHSELNMSSLELGDSALYFCASSLGLTAWEQYFGPGTRLTVT.

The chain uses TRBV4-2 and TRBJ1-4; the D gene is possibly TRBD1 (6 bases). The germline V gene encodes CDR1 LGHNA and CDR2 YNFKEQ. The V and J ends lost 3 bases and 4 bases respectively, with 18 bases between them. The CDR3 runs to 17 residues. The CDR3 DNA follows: TGTGCCAGCAGCCAGCCTGAACAGGGACGGATTAATGAAAAACTGTTTTTT. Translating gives CASSQPEQGRINEKLFF.

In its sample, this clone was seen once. The CDR3 spells CASSIARGYEQYF. The CDR3 DNA follows: TGTGCCAGTAGTATAGCTCGGGGCTACGAGCAGTACTTC. The gene calls are TRBV19 and TRBJ2-7; possibly TRBD2 for D (5 bases). Germline V gene sequence: CDR1 LNHDA, CDR2 SQIVND (reference sequence). The CDR3 runs to 13 residues. Trimming shortened V by 1 base and J by 3 bases, and 7 bases separated the two germline ends.

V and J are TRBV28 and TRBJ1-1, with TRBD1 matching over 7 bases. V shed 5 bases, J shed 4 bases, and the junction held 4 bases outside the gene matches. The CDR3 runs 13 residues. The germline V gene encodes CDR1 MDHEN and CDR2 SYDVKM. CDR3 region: CASSRQGLTEAFF. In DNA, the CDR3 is TGTGCCAGCAGTCGACAGGGCCTCACTGAAGCTTTCTTT.

CDR3 protein: CASSQGQGSEQYF. DNA of the CDR3: TGTGCCAGCAGTCAAGGACAGGGGTCCGAGCAGTACTTC. The chain couples TRBV6-5 to TRBJ2-5; 9 bases line up with TRBD1. The J call may be mistaken, given a closer DNA end match to TRBJ2-7. The germline CDR1 and CDR2 sequences are MNHEY and SVGAGI. The CDR3 covers 13 residues.

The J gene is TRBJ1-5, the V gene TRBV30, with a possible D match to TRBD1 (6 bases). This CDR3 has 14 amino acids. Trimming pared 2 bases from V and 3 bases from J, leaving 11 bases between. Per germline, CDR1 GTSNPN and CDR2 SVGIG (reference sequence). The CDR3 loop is CAWSWGGANQPQHF. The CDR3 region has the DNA TGTGCCTGGAGTTGGGGGGGGGCCAATCAGCCCCAGCATTTT.

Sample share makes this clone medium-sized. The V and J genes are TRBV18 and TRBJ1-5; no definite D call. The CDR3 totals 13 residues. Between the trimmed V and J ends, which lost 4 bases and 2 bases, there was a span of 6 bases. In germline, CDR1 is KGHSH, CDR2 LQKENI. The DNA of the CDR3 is TGTGCCAGCTCACAGGAGGGCAATCAGCCCCAGCATTTT. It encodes CASSQEGNQPQHF.

The CDR3: CASSWGTSGNPYEQYF. DNA of the CDR3: TGTGCCAGCAGCTGGGGGACTAGCGGGAACCCCTACGAGCAGTACTTC. This chain uses TRBV5-6 with TRBJ2-7, with TRBD2 matching over 13 bases. Germline values: CDR1 SGHDT, CDR2 YYEEEE. V shed 3 bases and J 2 bases; nucleotides not matched to a gene: 5. The CDR3 length is 16 residues.

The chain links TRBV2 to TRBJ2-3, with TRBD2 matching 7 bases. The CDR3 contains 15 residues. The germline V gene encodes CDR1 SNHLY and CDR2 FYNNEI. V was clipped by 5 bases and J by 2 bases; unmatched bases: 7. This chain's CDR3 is CASSLTSASTDTQYF. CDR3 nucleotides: TGTGCCAGCAGTTTAACTAGCGCCTCCACAGATACGCAGTATTTT.

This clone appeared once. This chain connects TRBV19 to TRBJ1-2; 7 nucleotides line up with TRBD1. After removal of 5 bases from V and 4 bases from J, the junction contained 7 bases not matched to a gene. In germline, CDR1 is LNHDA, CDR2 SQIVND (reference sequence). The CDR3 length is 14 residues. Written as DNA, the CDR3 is TGTGCCAGTAGTGTGGACAGGAGGGGCTATGGCTACACCTTC. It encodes CASSVDRRGYGYTF.

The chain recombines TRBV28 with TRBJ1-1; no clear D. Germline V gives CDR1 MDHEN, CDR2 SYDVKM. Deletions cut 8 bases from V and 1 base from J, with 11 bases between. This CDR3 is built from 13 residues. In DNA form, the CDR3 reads TGTGCCAGCGGTATAACTGGGAACACTGAAGCTTTCTTT. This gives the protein CASGITGNTEAFF.

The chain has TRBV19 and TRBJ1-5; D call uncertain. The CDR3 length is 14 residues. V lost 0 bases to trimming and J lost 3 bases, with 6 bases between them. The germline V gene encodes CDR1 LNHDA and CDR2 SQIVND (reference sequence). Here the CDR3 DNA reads TGTGCCAGTAGTATAGAGAGCAACAATCAGCCCCAGCATTTT. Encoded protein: CASSIESNNQPQHF.

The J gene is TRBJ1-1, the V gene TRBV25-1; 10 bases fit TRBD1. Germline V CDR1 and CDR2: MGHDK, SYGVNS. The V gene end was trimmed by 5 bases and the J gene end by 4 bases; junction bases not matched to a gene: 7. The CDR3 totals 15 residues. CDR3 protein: CASSPGRTGGTEAFF. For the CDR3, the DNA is TGTGCCAGCAGTCCTGGGAGGACAGGGGGCACTGAAGCTTTCTTT.

The CDR3 loop is CASKPTLSNQPQHF. The CDR3 DNA follows: TGTGCCAGCAAACCGACACTTAGCAATCAGCCCCAGCATTTT. The chain recombines TRBV6-1 with TRBJ1-5, with D unclear. There are 14 residues in the CDR3. Trimming cost V 7 bases and J 0 bases, with 10 bases left between them. Germline loops: CDR1 MNHNS, CDR2 SASEGT.

The CDR3 is CASSEEGTGASYEQYF. The DNA for the CDR3 is TGTGCCAGCAGTGAAGAAGGGACAGGGGCCTCCTACGAGCAGTACTTC. This chain joins TRBV2 and TRBJ2-7, with TRBD1 identical over 10 bases. The trim removed 1 base at V and 0 bases at J, leaving 3 bases unmatched. The CDR3 contains 16 residues. Germline V gene data show CDR1 as SNHLY and CDR2 as FYNNEI.

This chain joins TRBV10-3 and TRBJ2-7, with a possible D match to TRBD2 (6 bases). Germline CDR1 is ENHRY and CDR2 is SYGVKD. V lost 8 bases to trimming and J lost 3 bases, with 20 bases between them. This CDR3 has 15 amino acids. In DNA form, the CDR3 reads TGTGCCATCGGGAGGCCCGCCGGGGCGAGCTACGAGCAGTACTTC. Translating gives CAIGRPAGASYEQYF.

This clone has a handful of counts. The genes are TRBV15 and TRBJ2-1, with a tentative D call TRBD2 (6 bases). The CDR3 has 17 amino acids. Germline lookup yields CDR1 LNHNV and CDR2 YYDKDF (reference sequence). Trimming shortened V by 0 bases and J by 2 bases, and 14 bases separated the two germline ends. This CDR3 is CATSREPRAGPYNEQFF. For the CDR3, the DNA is TGTGCCACCAGCAGAGAGCCGAGAGCGGGCCCCTACAATGAGCAGTTCTTC.

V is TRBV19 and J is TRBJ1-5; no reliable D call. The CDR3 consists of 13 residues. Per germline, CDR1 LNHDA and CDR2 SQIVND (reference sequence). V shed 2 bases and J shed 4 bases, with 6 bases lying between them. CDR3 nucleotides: TGTGCCAGTAGTATAATAGCGAATCAGCCCCAGCATTTT. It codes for CASSIIANQPQHF.